This T cell receptor (beta chain) was identified in a study of Ad26.COV2.S vaccination and SARS-CoV-2 variants. About the study: COV1001, an Ad26.COV2.S trial, supplied this vaccine-arm donor. The study gave Ad26.COV2.S intramuscularly, once or twice 56 days apart.

Notes on the study in general: After vaccination, reports described spike-specific CD8+ and CD4+ T cell responses as showing substantial breadth.

As to treatment: about 20 received Ad26.COV2.S at low or high dose, single or two shots; about 5 received placebo; per-sample allocation not given. The investigators took samples on day 63 after the first vaccine or placebo injection. Assay: immunoSEQ multiplex PCR; the TCRdb copy retains only in-frame clones and omits some. The sample records roughly 420,000 clones, around 89% being singletons. Per germline, CDR1 SQVTM and CDR2 ANQGSEA. The V gene end was trimmed by 6 bases and the J gene end by 5 bases; junction bases not matched to a gene: 5. This CDR3 comprises 13 residues. As regards this clone: The antigen is unknown.

This sequence originates from a person aged 18-65 years who received the Ad26.COV2.S COVID-19 vaccine or a placebo. The sequencing here drew on peripheral blood, taken in a trial of Ad26.COV2.S vaccine versus placebo. The chain joins TRBV29-1 to TRBJ1-4; TRBD1 agrees at 8 bases. CDR3 protein: CSVQGARNEKLFF. The CDR3 DNA is TGCAGCGTGCAGGGGGCCAGGAATGAAAAACTGTTTTTT.